This TCR beta chain comes out of a study of radiation and T cells in renal cell carcinoma. Germline V gene data show CDR1 as SGDLS and CDR2 as YYNGEE. The CDR3 loop spans 16 amino acids. The V and J ends lost 3 bases and 8 bases respectively, with 23 bases between them. As to time point: blood 4 weeks post-SBRT, at nephrectomy. As to treatment: 15 Gy SBRT to primary tumor, nephrectomy 4 weeks later. Profiling relied on immunoSEQ multiplex PCR, and the TCRdb table lists in-frame clones only, not all of them. The repertoire holds roughly 160,000 clones, with around 89% as singletons. The receptor was isolated from a woman aged 45-65 years with renal cell carcinoma. This specimen consisted of blood, obtained from a patient whose treatment included radiotherapy and nephrectomy. V gene TRBV9 combines with J gene TRBJ1-2; D is unclear. This CDR3 reads CASSGTLRGGLDGYTF. The CDR3 nucleotides read TGTGCCAGCAGCGGAACCCTCCGGGGAGGTTTGGACGGCTACACCTTC.